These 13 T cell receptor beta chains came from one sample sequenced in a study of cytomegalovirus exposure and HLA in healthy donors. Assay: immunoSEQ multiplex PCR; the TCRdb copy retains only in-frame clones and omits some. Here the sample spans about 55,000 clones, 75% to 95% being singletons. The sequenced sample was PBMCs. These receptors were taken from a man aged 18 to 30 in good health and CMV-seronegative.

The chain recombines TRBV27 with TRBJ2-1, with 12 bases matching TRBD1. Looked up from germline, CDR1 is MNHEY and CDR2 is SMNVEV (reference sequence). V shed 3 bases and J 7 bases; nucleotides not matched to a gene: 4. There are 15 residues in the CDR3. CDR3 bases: TGTGCCAGCAGTTTCGGGACAGGGGGCCGGAATGAGCAGTTCTTC. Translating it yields CASSFGTGGRNEQFF.

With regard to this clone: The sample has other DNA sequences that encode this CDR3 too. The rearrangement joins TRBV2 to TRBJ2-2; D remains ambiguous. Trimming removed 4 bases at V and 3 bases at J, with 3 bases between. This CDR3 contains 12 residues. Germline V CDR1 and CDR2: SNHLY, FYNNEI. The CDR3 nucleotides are TGTGCCAGCAGTGGAGACACCGGGGAGCTGTTTTTT. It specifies CASSGDTGELFF. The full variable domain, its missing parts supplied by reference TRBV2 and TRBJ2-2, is EPEVTQTPSHQVTQMGQEVILRCVPISNHLYFYWYRQILGQKVEFLVSFYNNEISEKSEIFDDQFSVERPDGSNFTLKIRSTKLEDSAMYFCASSGDTGELFFGEGSRLTVL.

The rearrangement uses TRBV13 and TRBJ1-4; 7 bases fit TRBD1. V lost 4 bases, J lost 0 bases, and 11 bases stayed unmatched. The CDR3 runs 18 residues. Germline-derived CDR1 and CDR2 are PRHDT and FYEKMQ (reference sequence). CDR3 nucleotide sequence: TGTGCCAGCAGCTCGACAGGGCAAACGACTGCAACTAATGAAAAACTGTTTTTT. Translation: CASSSTGQTTATNEKLFF.

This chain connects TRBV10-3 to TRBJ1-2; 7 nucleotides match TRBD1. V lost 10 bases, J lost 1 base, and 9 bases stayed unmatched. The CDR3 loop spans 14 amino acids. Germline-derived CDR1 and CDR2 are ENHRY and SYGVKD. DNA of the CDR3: TGTGCCACACACGACAGGGCGATTAACTATGGCTACACCTTC. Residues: CATHDRAINYGYTF.

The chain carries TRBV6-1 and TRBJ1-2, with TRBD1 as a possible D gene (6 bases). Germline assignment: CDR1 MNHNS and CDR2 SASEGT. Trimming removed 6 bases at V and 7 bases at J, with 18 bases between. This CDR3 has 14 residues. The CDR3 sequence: CASSRDTEYVGYTF. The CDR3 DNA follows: TGTGCCAGCAGCCGGGACACGGAATATGTTGGCTACACCTTC.

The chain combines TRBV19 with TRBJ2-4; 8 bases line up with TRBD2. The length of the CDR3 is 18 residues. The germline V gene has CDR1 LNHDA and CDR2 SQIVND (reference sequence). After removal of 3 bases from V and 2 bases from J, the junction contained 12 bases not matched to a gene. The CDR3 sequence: CASSIERESMRTKNIQYF. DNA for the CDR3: TGTGCCAGTAGTATCGAGCGGGAGAGTATGAGGACCAAAAACATTCAGTACTTC. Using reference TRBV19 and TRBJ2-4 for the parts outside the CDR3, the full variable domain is DGGITQSPKYLFRKEGQNVTLSCEQNLNHDAMYWYRQDPGQGLRLIYYSQIVNDFQKGDIAEGYSVSREKKESFPLTVTSAQKNPTAFYLCASSIERESMRTKNIQYFGAGTRLSVL.

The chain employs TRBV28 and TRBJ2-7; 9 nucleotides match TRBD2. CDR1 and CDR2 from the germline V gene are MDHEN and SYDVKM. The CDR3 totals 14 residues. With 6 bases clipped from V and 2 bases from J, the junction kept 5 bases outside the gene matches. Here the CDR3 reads CASRLTSGPYEQYF. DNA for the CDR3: TGTGCCAGCAGACTGACTAGCGGCCCCTACGAGCAGTACTTC. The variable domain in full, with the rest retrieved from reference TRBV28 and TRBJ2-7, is DVKVTQSSRYLVKRTGEKVFLECVQDMDHENMFWYRQDPGLGLRLIYFSYDVKMKEKGDIPEGYSVSREKKERFSLILESASTNQTSMYLCASRLTSGPYEQYFGPGTRLTVT.

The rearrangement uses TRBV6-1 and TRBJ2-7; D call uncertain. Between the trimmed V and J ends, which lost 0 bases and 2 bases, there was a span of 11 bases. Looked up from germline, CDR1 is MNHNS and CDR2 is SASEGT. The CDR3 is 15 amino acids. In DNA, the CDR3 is TGTGCCAGCAGTGAAGCGCGCCAACGAGCCTACGAGCAGTACTTC. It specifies CASSEARQRAYEQYF.

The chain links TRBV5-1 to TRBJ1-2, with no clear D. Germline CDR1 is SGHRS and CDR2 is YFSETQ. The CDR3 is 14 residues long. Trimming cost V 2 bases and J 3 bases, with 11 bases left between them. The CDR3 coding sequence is TGCGCCAGCAGCTTTTCGTTCGGGGACTATGGCTACACCTTC. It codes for CASSFSFGDYGYTF.

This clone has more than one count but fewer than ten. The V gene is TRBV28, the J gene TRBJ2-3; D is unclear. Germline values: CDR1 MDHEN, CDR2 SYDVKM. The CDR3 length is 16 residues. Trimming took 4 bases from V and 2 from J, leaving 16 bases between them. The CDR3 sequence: CASSSSPTTLTDTQYF. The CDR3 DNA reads TGTGCCAGCAGTTCCTCCCCTACTACCCTCACAGATACGCAGTATTTT.

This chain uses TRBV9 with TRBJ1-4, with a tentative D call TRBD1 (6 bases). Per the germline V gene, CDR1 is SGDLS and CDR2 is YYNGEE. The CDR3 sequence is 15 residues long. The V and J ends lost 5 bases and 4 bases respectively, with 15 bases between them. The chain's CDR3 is CASSATGTSNEKLFF. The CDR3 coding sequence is TGTGCCAGCAGTGCTACCGGGACAAGTAATGAAAAACTGTTTTTT.

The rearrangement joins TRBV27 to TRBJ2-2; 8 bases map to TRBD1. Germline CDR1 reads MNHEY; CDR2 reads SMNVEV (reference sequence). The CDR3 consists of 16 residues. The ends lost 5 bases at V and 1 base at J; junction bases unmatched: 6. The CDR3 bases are TGTGCCAGCAGTCCCGCCGGGACAGGGAACACCGGGGAGCTGTTTTTT. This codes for CASSPAGTGNTGELFF.

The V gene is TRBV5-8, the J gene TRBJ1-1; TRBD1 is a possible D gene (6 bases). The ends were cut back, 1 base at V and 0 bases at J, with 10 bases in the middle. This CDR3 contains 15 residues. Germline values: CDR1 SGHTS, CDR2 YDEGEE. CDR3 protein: CASSLRAGVNTEAFF. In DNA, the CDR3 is TGTGCCAGCAGCTTGCGGGCAGGGGTGAACACTGAAGCTTTCTTT.